The clone carrying this T cell receptor (beta chain) was seen ten or more times. This specimen belongs to a study of low-dose radiotherapy and immunotherapy resistance in tumors. Study as a whole: Cohort 1 was given 0.5 Gy per fraction every 2 weeks, for 6.5 Gy total. Administration of intravenous cyclophosphamide at 200 mg/m2 took place every two weeks, one day before radiation and immunotherapy. Patients took aspirin 300 mg by mouth once daily. This continued for four cycles, starting on cycle 1 day 1.

The time point was: after trial treatment. Treatment specified: LDRT plus nivolumab, ipilimumab, low-dose cyclophosphamide and aspirin (RACIN trial). Each eligible patient had an advanced solid tumor, and these tumors lacked tumor-infiltrating lymphocytes. TRAV- and TRBV-specific primers were used for first-strand cDNA, which covered alpha and beta chains. Over approximately 20 PCR cycles, TCRs were amplified from a constant-region primer and V-primer adapter. Each CDR3 protein gets one entry after TCRdb re-called the reads with MiXCR. The sample holds about 100,000 distinct CDR3 sequences, under 25% seen once. The clonotype comes from a male donor with prostate cancer. Sequenced material: PBMCs, taken after low-dose radiotherapy plus immunotherapy.

The CDR3 DNA is TGTGCCAGTAGAACGGGACTATATGGCTACACCTTC. Its translation is CASRTGLYGYTF. The V and J genes are TRBV19 and TRBJ1-2; TRBD1 is a possible D gene (5 bases). This CDR3 has 12 residues. With 6 bases removed from V and 5 bases from J, the gap between germline ends came to 10 bases. Germline CDR1 is LNHDA and CDR2 is SQIVND (reference sequence). Drawing the rest from reference TRBV19 and TRBJ1-2, the complete variable domain is DGGITQSPKYLFRKEGQNVTLSCEQNLNHDAMYWYRQDPGQGLRLIYYSQIVNDFQKGDIAEGYSVSREKKESFPLTVTSAQKNPTAFYLCASRTGLYGYTFGSGTRLTVV.